This T cell receptor beta chain was observed in a study of CD8+ T cells in alopecia areata. Study results and limitations: Many expanded lesional clones persisted during tofacitinib (in both scalp and blood).

This clone was recorded once. Antigen unknown. RNA extraction was followed by reverse transcription into cDNA, which acted as the sequencing template. Profiled with immunoSEQ multiplex PCR; TCRdb holds only in-frame clones, not every one. The sample has tens of thousands of clones, around 67% seen once. The treatment was: oral pan-JAK inhibitor, 5-10 mg twice daily. The CDR3 extends over 15 amino acids. V dropped 0 bases and J dropped 5 bases, with 15 bases sitting between them. Germline V gene lookup returns CDR1 SGDLS and CDR2 YYNGEE. The chain is built from TRBV9 and TRBJ2-7, with no clear D. The sample consisted of CD8+ T cells sorted from blood, taken at week 24, from a patient treated with tofacitinib. This TCR was sampled from a human donor with alopecia areata. In DNA, the CDR3 is TGTGCCAGCAGCGTAGAAGGCGCACCTCCTAACGAGCAGTACTTC. Residues: CASSVEGAPPNEQYF.